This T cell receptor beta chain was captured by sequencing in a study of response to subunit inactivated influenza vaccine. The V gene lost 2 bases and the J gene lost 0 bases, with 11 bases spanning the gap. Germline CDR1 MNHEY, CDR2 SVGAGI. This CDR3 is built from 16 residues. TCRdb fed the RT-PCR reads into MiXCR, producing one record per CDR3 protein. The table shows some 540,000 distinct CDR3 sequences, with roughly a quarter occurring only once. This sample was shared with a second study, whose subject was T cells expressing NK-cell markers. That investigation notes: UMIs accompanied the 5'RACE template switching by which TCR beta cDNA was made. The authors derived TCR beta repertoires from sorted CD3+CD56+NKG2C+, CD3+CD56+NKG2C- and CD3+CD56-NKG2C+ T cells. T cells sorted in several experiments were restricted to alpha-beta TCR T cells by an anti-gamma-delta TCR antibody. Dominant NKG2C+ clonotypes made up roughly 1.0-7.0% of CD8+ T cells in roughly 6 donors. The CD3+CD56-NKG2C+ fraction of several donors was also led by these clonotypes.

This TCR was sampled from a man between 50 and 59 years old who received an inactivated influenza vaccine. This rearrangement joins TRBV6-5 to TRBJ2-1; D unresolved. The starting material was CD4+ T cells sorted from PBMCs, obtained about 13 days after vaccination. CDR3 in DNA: TGTGCCAGCAGTTACAACTCAGTAAGCTCCTACAATGAGCAGTTCTTC. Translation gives CASSYNSVSSYNEQFF.